Listed below are T cell receptor beta chains from one sample, sequenced in a study of regulatory T cells in long-lasting Graves disease. MiXCR, applied by TCRdb to the multiplex PCR reads, yields one record per CDR3 protein. Here the sample spans 530,000 or so distinct CDR3 sequences, about 16% being singletons. These data were also reused for a study on T cells in Graves' hyperthyroidism and ophthalmopathy.

The starting material was peripheral blood mononuclear cells (PBMCs), obtained at new diagnosis, from a patient treated with antithyroid drugs. Every receptor here comes from a man between 18 and 29 years old with Graves disease. The CDR3 runs from the conserved cysteine through the conserved F or W. The D gene is left open where the match is weak. Expanded clones get a size class; other rows say once, few or many, or leave the size out.

V	size	length	D	J	CDR3	DNA
TRBV11-2	-	15	TRBD1	TRBJ2-2	CATAVGTGGFGELFF	TGTGCCACCGCCGTTGGGACAGGGGGCTTCGGGGAGCTGTTTTTT
TRBV7-2	-	14	-	TRBJ1-2	CASSRIGGIEGYTF	TGTGCCAGCAGCCGAATCGGGGGTATTGAGGGCTACACCTTC
TRBV20-1	few	15	TRBD1	TRBJ2-4	CSAGPGQGTKNIQYF	TGCAGTGCTGGCCCGGGACAGGGGACCAAAAACATTCAGTACTTC
TRBV2	many	15	TRBD2	TRBJ2-7	CASSERAGASYEQYF	TGTGCCAGCAGTGAACGGGCGGGAGCCTCCTACGAGCAGTACTTC
TRBV28	many	15	-	TRBJ2-2	CASSQGTSNTGELFF	TGTGCCAGCAGCCAAGGGACTTCGAACACCGGGGAGCTGTTTTTT
TRBV7-2	few	17	-	TRBJ1-4	CASSLAVRGVANEKLFF	TGTGCCAGCAGCTTAGCTGTAAGAGGGGTGGCTAATGAAAAACTGTTTTTT
TRBV7-2	many	14	-	TRBJ2-7	CASSPDRSSYEQYF	TGTGCCAGCAGCCCTGACAGGAGCTCCTACGAGCAGTACTTC
TRBV29-1	many	14	TRBD2	TRBJ2-2	CSVESGRVTGELFF	TGCAGCGTTGAAAGCGGGAGGGTCACCGGGGAGCTGTTTTTT
TRBV6-4	-	14	TRBD2	TRBJ2-7	CASSLREGGYEQYF	TGTGCCAGCAGTTTACGGGAGGGGGGCTACGAGCAGTACTTC
TRBV19	-	13	-	TRBJ2-7	CASSIPGGAEQYF	TGTGCCAGTAGTATCCCTGGGGGAGCGGAGCAGTACTTC
TRBV24-1	many	14	-	TRBJ1-1	CATRSAGTNTEAFF	TGTGCCACCAGGTCTGCAGGGACAAACACTGAAGCTTTCTTT
TRBV3-1	many	14	-	TRBJ2-3	CASSQSRGTDTQYF	TGTGCCAGCAGCCAGTCCCGGGGCACAGATACGCAGTATTTT
TRBV27	few	13	TRBD1	TRBJ2-7	CASRGQGGYEQYF	TGTGCCAGCAGGGGACAGGGGGGATACGAGCAGTACTTC
TRBV20-1	many	12	-	TRBJ2-1	CSARVRVNEQFF	TGCAGTGCTAGAGTGCGGGTAAATGAGCAGTTCTTC
TRBV27	many	14	-	TRBJ1-6	CASSPRTARITLHF	TGTGCCAGCAGTCCCAGGACAGCGAGGATTACCCTCCACTTT
TRBV7-9	many	15	TRBD2	TRBJ2-1	CASVIAGDAYNEQFF	TGTGCCAGCGTTATAGCGGGAGATGCCTACAATGAGCAGTTCTTC
TRBV7-9	-	13	-	TRBJ1-1	CVSSVLASTEAFF	TGTGTCAGCAGCGTCTTAGCTTCCACTGAAGCTTTCTTT
TRBV12-3/TRBV12-4	many	13	-	TRBJ2-2	CASSLGGKGELFF	TGTGCCAGCAGTTTGGGCGGCAAGGGGGAGCTGTTTTTT
TRBV14	-	16	-	TRBJ2-3	CASSQPRTVSTDTQYF	TGTGCCAGCAGCCAACCCCGGACAGTTAGCACAGATACGCAGTATTTT
TRBV18	-	16	TRBD1	TRBJ2-7	CASSLDRDRGVYEQYF	TGTGCCAGCTCACTTGACCGGGACAGGGGGGTCTACGAGCAGTACTTC
TRBV12-3/TRBV12-4	-	15	-	TRBJ2-3	CASSPYGGSTDTQYF	TGTGCCAGCAGTCCTTATGGCGGGAGCACAGATACGCAGTATTTT
TRBV4-1	-	16	TRBD1	TRBJ2-5	CASSQGTRGLQETQYF	TGCGCCAGCAGCCAAGGTACCAGGGGGTTACAAGAGACCCAGTACTTC
TRBV28	many	13	TRBD1	TRBJ2-1	CASSQGASPEQFF	TGTGCCAGCAGTCAGGGGGCTAGTCCCGAGCAGTTCTTC
TRBV30	many	13	TRBD1	TRBJ1-1	CAWNPGGNTEAFF	TGTGCCTGGAACCCAGGGGGGAACACTGAAGCTTTCTTT
TRBV20-1	-	18	TRBD1	TRBJ2-7	CSAHQRPGRDRGPYEQYF	TGCAGTGCTCACCAACGACCTGGCCGGGACAGGGGACCCTACGAGCAGTACTTC
TRBV10-3	once	15	-	TRBJ1-1	CAVSESTGVFTEAFF	TGTGCCGTCAGTGAGTCGACAGGCGTGTTCACTGAAGCTTTCTTT
TRBV5-1	few	19	TRBD2	TRBJ2-1	CASSLAGTSSSYYWNEQFF	TGCGCCAGCAGCTTGGCCGGGACTAGCTCCAGCTACTACTGGAATGAGCAGTTCTTC
TRBV18	many	16	TRBD1	TRBJ1-2	CASSGTGVRTNYGYTF	TGTGCCAGCTCAGGGACAGGGGTACGGACTAACTATGGCTACACCTTC
TRBV30	many	11	-	TRBJ2-1	CAWRAYNEQFF	TGTGCCTGGAGGGCTTACAATGAGCAGTTCTTC
TRBV27	few	14	TRBD1	TRBJ1-2	CASSYQGGGYGYTF	TGTGCCAGCAGTTACCAGGGGGGGGGCTATGGCTACACCTTC
TRBV20-1	few	13	-	TRBJ1-2	CSAGHEARRGYTF	TGCAGTGCTGGACACGAGGCGCGCCGTGGCTACACCTTC
TRBV5-5	few	16	-	TRBJ2-1	CASSLDFSGEDPEQFF	TGTGCCAGCAGCTTGGACTTTAGCGGAGAGGATCCTGAGCAGTTCTTC
TRBV7-9	-	15	-	TRBJ2-1	CASSPSVRTYNEQFF	TGTGCCAGCAGCCCCTCAGTGAGAACCTACAATGAGCAGTTCTTC
TRBV4-1	few	14	-	TRBJ2-7	CASSPLARSYEQYF	TGCGCCAGCAGCCCCCTAGCCCGCTCCTACGAGCAGTACTTC
TRBV6-1	many	16	-	TRBJ1-1	CASSPVHVRYEAEAFF	TGTGCCAGCAGTCCCGTCCATGTACGTTACGAGGCTGAAGCTTTCTTT
TRBV7-7	few	14	-	TRBJ2-3	CASSLGFTADTQYF	TGTGCTAGCAGCTTAGGGTTCACGGCGGATACGCAGTATTTT
TRBV20-1	few	14	TRBD1	TRBJ2-3	CSASRPGGIDTQYF	TGCAGTGCTAGTCGGCCAGGGGGAATAGATACGCAGTATTTT
TRBV29-1	many	11	-	TRBJ1-1	CSVDGEGKAFF	TGCAGCGTTGATGGGGAGGGCAAAGCTTTCTTT
TRBV28	many	13	-	TRBJ2-3	CASRGGSTDTQYF	TGTGCCAGCAGGGGTGGGTCCACAGATACGCAGTATTTT
TRBV2	few	14	-	TRBJ1-6	CASSRETAYSPLHF	TGTGCCAGCAGCCGCGAAACTGCATATTCACCCCTCCACTTT
TRBV20-1	many	13	-	TRBJ2-7	CSAREAASYEQYF	TGCAGTGCTAGAGAGGCAGCCTCCTACGAGCAGTACTTC
TRBV5-1	-	16	TRBD2	TRBJ2-1	CASSLVGTRSYNEQFF	TGCGCCAGCAGCTTGGTTGGGACTAGGTCCTACAATGAGCAGTTCTTC